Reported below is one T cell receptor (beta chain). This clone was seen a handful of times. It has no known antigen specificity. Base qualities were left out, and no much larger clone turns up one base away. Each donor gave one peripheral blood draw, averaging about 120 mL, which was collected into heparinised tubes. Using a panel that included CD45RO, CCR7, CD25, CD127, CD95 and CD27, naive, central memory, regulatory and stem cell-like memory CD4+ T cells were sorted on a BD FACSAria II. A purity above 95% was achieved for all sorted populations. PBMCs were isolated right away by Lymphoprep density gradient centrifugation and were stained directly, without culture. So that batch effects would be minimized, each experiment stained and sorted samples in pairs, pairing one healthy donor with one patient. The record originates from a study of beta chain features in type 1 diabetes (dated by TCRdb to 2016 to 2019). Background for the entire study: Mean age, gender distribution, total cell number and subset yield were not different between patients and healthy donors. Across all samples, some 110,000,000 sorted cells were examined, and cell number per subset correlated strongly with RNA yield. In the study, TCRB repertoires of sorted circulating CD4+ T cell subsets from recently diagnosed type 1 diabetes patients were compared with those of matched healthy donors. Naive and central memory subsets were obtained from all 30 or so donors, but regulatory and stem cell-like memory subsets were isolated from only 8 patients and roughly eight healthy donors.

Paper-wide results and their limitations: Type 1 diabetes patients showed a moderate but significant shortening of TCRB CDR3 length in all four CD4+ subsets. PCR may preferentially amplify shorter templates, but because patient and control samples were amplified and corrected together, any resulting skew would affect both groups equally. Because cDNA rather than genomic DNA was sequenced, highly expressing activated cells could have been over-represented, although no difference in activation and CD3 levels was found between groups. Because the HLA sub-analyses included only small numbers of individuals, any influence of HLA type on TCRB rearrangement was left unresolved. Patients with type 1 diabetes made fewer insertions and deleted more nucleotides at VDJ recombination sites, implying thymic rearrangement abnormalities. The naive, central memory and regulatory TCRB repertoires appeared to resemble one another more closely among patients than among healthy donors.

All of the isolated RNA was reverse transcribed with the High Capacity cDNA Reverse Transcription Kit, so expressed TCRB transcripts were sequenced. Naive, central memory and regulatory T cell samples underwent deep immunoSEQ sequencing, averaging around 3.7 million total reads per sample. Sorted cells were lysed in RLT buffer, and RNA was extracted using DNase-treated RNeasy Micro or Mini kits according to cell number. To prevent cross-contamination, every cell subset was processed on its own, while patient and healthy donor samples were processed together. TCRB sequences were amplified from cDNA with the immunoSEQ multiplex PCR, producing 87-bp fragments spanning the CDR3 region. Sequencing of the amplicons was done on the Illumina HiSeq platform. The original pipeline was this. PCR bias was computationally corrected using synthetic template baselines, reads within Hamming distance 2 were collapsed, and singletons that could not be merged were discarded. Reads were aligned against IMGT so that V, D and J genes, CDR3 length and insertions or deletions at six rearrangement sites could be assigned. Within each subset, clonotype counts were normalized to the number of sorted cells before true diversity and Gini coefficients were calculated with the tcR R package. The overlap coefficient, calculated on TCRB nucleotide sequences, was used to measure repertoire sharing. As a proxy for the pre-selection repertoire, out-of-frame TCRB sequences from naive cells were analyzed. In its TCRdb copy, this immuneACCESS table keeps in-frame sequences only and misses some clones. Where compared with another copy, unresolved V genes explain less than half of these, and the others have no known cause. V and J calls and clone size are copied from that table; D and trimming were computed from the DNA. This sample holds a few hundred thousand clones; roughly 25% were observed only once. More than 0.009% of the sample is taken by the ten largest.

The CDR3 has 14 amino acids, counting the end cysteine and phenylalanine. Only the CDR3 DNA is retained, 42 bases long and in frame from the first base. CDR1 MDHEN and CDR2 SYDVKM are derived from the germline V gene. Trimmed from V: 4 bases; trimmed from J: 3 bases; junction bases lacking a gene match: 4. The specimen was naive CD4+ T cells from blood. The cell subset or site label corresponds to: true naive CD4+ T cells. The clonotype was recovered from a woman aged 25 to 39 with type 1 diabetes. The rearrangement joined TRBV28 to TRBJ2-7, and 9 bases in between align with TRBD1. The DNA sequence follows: TGTGCCAGCAGTTCCGGGACAGGGTTCTACGAGCAGTACTTC. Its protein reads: CASSSGTGFYEQYF.